These T cell receptor beta chains were read from a single sample in a study of blood T cells in healthy people across ages. TCRdb recomputed calls from the 5' RACE reads with MiXCR, one row per CDR3 protein. The sample shows a few hundred thousand distinct CDR3 sequences, approximately 25% of them seen only once. Sequencing used blood. The receptors here all came from a woman between 65 and 79 years old in good health. Both conserved end residues are trimmed from each CDR3.

j_call: TRBJ1-1
v_call: TRBV5-1
cdr3_aa: ASSLTGEAYTEAF

j_call: TRBJ2-2
v_call: TRBV7-9
cdr3_aa: ASSPLPGTTPTGELF

j_call: TRBJ1-2
v_call: TRBV12-3/TRBV12-4
cdr3_aa: ASRYSANYGYT

j_call: TRBJ2-7
v_call: TRBV20-1
cdr3_aa: SAREEFEQY

j_call: TRBJ2-3
v_call: TRBV4-3
cdr3_aa: ASSQRAAGGPDTQY

j_call: TRBJ2-5
v_call: TRBV7-2
cdr3_aa: ASSGGTSGGETQY

j_call: TRBJ1-2
v_call: TRBV20-1
cdr3_aa: SARDPGQGFYGYT

j_call: TRBJ2-7
v_call: TRBV6-6
cdr3_aa: ASSYPVEGQGYKQY

j_call: TRBJ2-5
v_call: TRBV25-1
cdr3_aa: ASSELRNQY

j_call: TRBJ1-2
v_call: TRBV20-1
cdr3_aa: SAKRTGAHNYGYT

j_call: .
v_call: TRBV20-1
cdr3_aa: SALTGGLPVTQY

j_call: TRBJ1-1
v_call: TRBV29-1
cdr3_aa: SVEEHSGGEAF

j_call: .
v_call: TRBV6-5
cdr3_aa: ASSSPKSGYNEQF

j_call: TRBJ2-5
v_call: TRBV7-2
cdr3_aa: ASSTQRGQETQY

j_call: TRBJ2-1
v_call: TRBV5-1
cdr3_aa: ASSLALTSGGPSSYNEQF

j_call: TRBJ2-3
v_call: TRBV7-9
cdr3_aa: ASSDSRADTQY

j_call: TRBJ2-5
v_call: TRBV3-1
cdr3_aa: ASSPQPLAGETQY

j_call: TRBJ2-2
v_call: TRBV9
cdr3_aa: ASSVVATGANTGELF

j_call: TRBJ1-1
v_call: TRBV20-1
cdr3_aa: SARRIFSGPETEAF

j_call: TRBJ1-5
v_call: TRBV20-1
cdr3_aa: GARPPDFRGGGFSNQPQH

j_call: TRBJ2-7
v_call: TRBV5-1
cdr3_aa: ASSVTGTPPYEQY

j_call: TRBJ1-4
v_call: TRBV5-1
cdr3_aa: ASSWGRGNEKLF

j_call: TRBJ2-2
v_call: TRBV5-1
cdr3_aa: ASSLRGEGTGELF

j_call: TRBJ2-3
v_call: TRBV3-1
cdr3_aa: ASSQDSNTQY

j_call: TRBJ2-4
v_call: TRBV15
cdr3_aa: TQRGGNIQY

j_call: TRBJ2-7
v_call: TRBV20-1
cdr3_aa: SARRAGAEQY

j_call: .
v_call: TRBV4-3
cdr3_aa: ASSQGLAAEQF

j_call: TRBJ1-1
v_call: TRBV6-6
cdr3_aa: ATDNSRGGTEAF

j_call: TRBJ1-1
v_call: TRBV4-3
cdr3_aa: ASSQDSAPGKNTEAF

j_call: TRBJ1-1
v_call: TRBV20-1
cdr3_aa: SASNPGLNTEAF

j_call: TRBJ1-1
v_call: TRBV5-1
cdr3_aa: ASSFRTGMSTEAF

j_call: TRBJ1-5
v_call: TRBV10-3
cdr3_aa: AISDGPNMPQH

j_call: TRBJ1-2
v_call: TRBV5-1
cdr3_aa: ASSSSGQYGKYGYT

j_call: .
v_call: TRBV6-5
cdr3_aa: ASSLTASSPYEQY

j_call: TRBJ2-2
v_call: TRBV7-9
cdr3_aa: ASCWYGQRGNTGELF

j_call: TRBJ1-5
v_call: TRBV19
cdr3_aa: ASSGTGRDQPQH

j_call: .
v_call: TRBV4-3
cdr3_aa: ASSQEVRQSLEQY

j_call: TRBJ2-3
v_call: TRBV10-3
cdr3_aa: AISESPSGGAIDTQY

j_call: TRBJ2-3
v_call: TRBV7-2
cdr3_aa: ASSHQVGVRTDTQY

j_call: TRBJ2-3
v_call: TRBV20-1
cdr3_aa: SARDRVPDTQY

j_call: TRBJ2-5
v_call: TRBV6-5
cdr3_aa: ASKVRDSGETQY

j_call: TRBJ2-4
v_call: TRBV7-6
cdr3_aa: ASSLGLGDIQY

j_call: TRBJ2-1
v_call: TRBV9
cdr3_aa: ASSVVFGASASSYNEQF

j_call: TRBJ1-4
v_call: TRBV7-6
cdr3_aa: ASSLATGVGEKLF

j_call: TRBJ2-3
v_call: TRBV12-3/TRBV12-4
cdr3_aa: ASSPQVLTQY

j_call: TRBJ1-1
v_call: TRBV10-3
cdr3_aa: AISESGGHRTEAF

j_call: TRBJ1-2
v_call: TRBV6-5
cdr3_aa: ATGGQSYGYT

j_call: TRBJ1-5
v_call: TRBV5-1
cdr3_aa: ASSAGTGVGSDQPQH

j_call: TRBJ2-7
v_call: TRBV6-6
cdr3_aa: ASRSQRLADEQY

j_call: TRBJ2-5
v_call: TRBV4-2
cdr3_aa: ASSLGRLQETQY

j_call: TRBJ1-1
v_call: TRBV6-2/TRBV6-3
cdr3_aa: ASSYPPRGSMNTEAF

j_call: TRBJ2-3
v_call: TRBV7-2
cdr3_aa: ASSLLLAGGDTQY